Following are 28 T cell receptor beta chains from one sample sequenced in a study of control samples from healthy donors and cancer patients. Clones were read by immunoSEQ multiplex PCR, and TCRdb kept only the in-frame ones, dropping some. Here the sample spans approximately 58,000 clones, around 87% being singletons. Specimen: PBMCs. All receptors come from a man aged 55 to 70 with head and neck cancer.

The V and J genes are TRBV19 and TRBJ1-6; D is perhaps TRBD1 (5 bases). The V gene lost 8 bases and the J gene lost 7 bases, with 9 bases spanning the gap. The length of the CDR3 is 12 residues. The germline V gene has CDR1 LNHDA and CDR2 SQIVND (reference sequence). The CDR3 region is CASGGRNSPLHF. CDR3 in DNA: TGTGCCAGTGGGGGAAGGAATTCACCCCTCCACTTT.

J is TRBJ2-7 and V is TRBV7-8; 13 bases map to TRBD2. The junction had 2 bases not matched to a gene; V was cut back by 3 bases and J by 3 bases. This CDR3 has 15 residues. Looked up from germline, CDR1 is SGHVS and CDR2 is FQNEAQ. CDR3 sequence reads: CASSLTSGRSYEQYF. CDR3 sequence (DNA): TGTGCCAGCAGCTTGACTAGCGGGAGGAGCTACGAGCAGTACTTC.

This sequence joins TRBV5-5 and TRBJ2-1; no reliable D call. Germline assignment: CDR1 SGHKS and CDR2 YYEKEE (reference sequence). The CDR3 runs to 15 residues. The V end lost 2 bases, the J end lost 0 bases, and 9 bases lay between the germline ends. The CDR3 DNA follows: TGTGCCAGCAGCTTCGACTGGAGCTCCTACAATGAGCAGTTCTTC. This gives the protein CASSFDWSSYNEQFF.

CDR3 in amino acids: CASSSLRGATYEQYF. DNA of the CDR3: TGTGCCAGCAGCTCCCTCAGAGGGGCCACCTACGAGCAGTACTTC. The chain joins TRBV11-2 to TRBJ2-7, with D tentatively TRBD1 or TRBD2 (5 bases each). The germline V gene has CDR1 SGHAT and CDR2 FQNNGV. The CDR3 has 15 residues. Trimming left V 4 bases short and J 2 bases short, with 15 bases between.

The rearrangement links TRBV7-9 to TRBJ1-2; a weak D match, TRBD1 (6 bases). V shed 0 bases and J shed 7 bases, with 21 bases lying between them. The CDR3 covers 17 residues. Germline lookup yields CDR1 SEHNR and CDR2 FQNEAQ (reference sequence). The CDR3 DNA reads TGTGCCAGCAGCTTAGCCACGGGACAATTTGTGAAGGGTGGCTACACCTTC. Translating it yields CASSLATGQFVKGGYTF.

The chain links TRBV7-9 to TRBJ2-5, with D perhaps matching TRBD1 (6 bases). From germline, CDR1 is SEHNR and CDR2 FQNEAQ (reference sequence). CDR3 length: 15 residues. V lost 5 bases, J lost 2 bases, and 15 bases lay in between. The CDR3 reads CASSRPGHQQETQYF. As DNA, the CDR3 is TGTGCCAGCAGCAGACCGGGACATCAACAAGAGACCCAGTACTTC.

The chain joins TRBV2 to TRBJ2-4; D uncertain. Trimming removed 2 bases from V and 5 bases from J, with 16 bases in between. This CDR3 is 16 amino acids long. Germline values: CDR1 SNHLY, CDR2 FYNNEI. The CDR3 DNA sequence: TGTGCCAGCAGTGAAAGGGTCGGTAGCCTAGAAAACATTCAGTACTTC. It yields the protein CASSERVGSLENIQYF.

The chain has TRBV19 and TRBJ2-2; the D is unclear. Germline loops: CDR1 LNHDA, CDR2 SQIVND (reference sequence). The germline V and J ends were trimmed by 1 base and 4 bases, with 4 bases remaining between them. The CDR3 extends over 13 amino acids. The chain's CDR3 is CASSIGRTGELFF. CDR3 sequence (DNA): TGTGCCAGTAGTATAGGACGCACCGGGGAGCTGTTTTTT.

This clone came up a few times. The genes are TRBV4-1 and TRBJ2-7; possible D gene TRBD1, 6 bases. Germline V CDR1 and CDR2: MGHRA, YSYEKL. The CDR3 runs 15 residues. Trimming took 4 bases from V and 3 from J, leaving 16 bases between them. Here the CDR3 reads CASSPGTKEGYEQYF. The CDR3 DNA reads as TGCGCCAGCAGCCCGGGGACAAAAGAGGGCTACGAGCAGTACTTC.

The chain recombines TRBV10-3 with TRBJ2-5; D possibly uses TRBD1 or TRBD2 (5 bases each). V lost 2 bases and J 3 bases, leaving 10 bases between the germline ends. There are 14 residues in the CDR3. Germline CDR1 ENHRY, CDR2 SYGVKD. The CDR3 here is CAISEGVGEETQYF. CDR3 in DNA: TGTGCCATCAGTGAGGGGGTGGGGGAAGAGACCCAGTACTTC.

V is TRBV28 and J is TRBJ2-3, with no clear D. This CDR3 has 10 residues. The ends were cut back, 8 bases at V and 6 bases at J, with 6 bases in the middle. CDR1 and CDR2 from the germline V gene are MDHEN and SYDVKM. CDR3: CASGRDTQYF. DNA of the CDR3: TGTGCCAGCGGGCGTGATACGCAGTATTTT.

The rearrangement links TRBV29-1 to TRBJ1-2; D not resolved. The V gene lost 4 bases and the J gene lost 2 bases, with 8 bases spanning the gap. The CDR3 covers 12 residues. In germline, CDR1 is SQVTM, CDR2 ANQGSEA. The CDR3 spells CSVGASNYGYTF. CDR3 sequence (DNA): TGCAGCGTTGGGGCTTCGAACTATGGCTACACCTTC.

V is TRBV7-2 and J is TRBJ2-7; D gene ambiguous. Near its end, the DNA agrees better with TRBJ2-5, so the J call may be wrong. Germline CDR1 is SGHTA and CDR2 is FQGNSA. The CDR3 is 12 residues long. CDR3 nucleotide sequence: TGTGCCAGCAGCTTAGGTGGACAGACCCAGTACTTC. Translated: CASSLGGQTQYF.

The chain combines TRBV2 with TRBJ2-3; tentative D call: TRBD2 (6 bases). The V gene lost 2 bases and the J gene lost 0 bases, with 18 bases spanning the gap. The V gene's germline CDR1 is SNHLY and CDR2 FYNNEI. The CDR3 is 18 amino acids. The CDR3 nucleotides are TGTGCCAGCAGTGAACTGGGACTGATGTTAGGTAGCACAGATACGCAGTATTTT. Its translation is CASSELGLMLGSTDTQYF.

The rearrangement uses TRBV28 and TRBJ1-4; the match to TRBD1 covers 7 bases. Germline V CDR1 and CDR2: MDHEN, SYDVKM. This CDR3 has 17 amino acids. V shed 4 bases, J shed 0 bases, and the junction held 8 bases outside the gene matches. The CDR3 reads CASSYRGAGATNEKLFF. The CDR3 bases are TGTGCCAGCAGTTACAGGGGAGCGGGGGCAACTAATGAAAAACTGTTTTTT.

This chain uses TRBV4-2 with TRBJ2-2, with D possibly called TRBD1 or TRBD2 (5 bases each). CDR1 LGHNA and CDR2 YNFKEQ come from the germline V gene. CDR3 size: 13 residues. Trimming took 0 bases from V and 7 from J, leaving 6 bases between them. The CDR3 DNA sequence: TGTGCCAGCAGCCAAGATGGGGGCGGGGAGCTGTTTTTT. Encoded protein: CASSQDGGGELFF.

This clone occurred a few times. V and J are TRBV28 and TRBJ1-2, with D possibly being TRBD1 (5 bases). The CDR3 sequence is 15 residues long. The V end lost 4 bases, the J end lost 4 bases, and 16 bases lay between the germline ends. CDR1 is MDHEN, CDR2 SYDVKM, per germline. The DNA of the CDR3 is TGTGCCAGCAGTTCCCCTGGCAGGGCAGGCTATGGCTACACCTTC. This translates into CASSSPGRAGYGYTF.

The genes are TRBV4-1 and TRBJ1-2; D possibly corresponds to TRBD1 (5 bases). The CDR3 runs 18 residues. Trimming took off 0 bases at V and 2 bases at J, with 19 bases between the two ends. The germline CDR1 and CDR2 sequences are MGHRA and YSYEKL. As DNA, the CDR3 is TGCGCCAGCAGCCAAGATCTGGCAGGGAATGTGATCAACTATGGCTACACCTTC. This gives the protein CASSQDLAGNVINYGYTF.

This clone was found once. V and J are TRBV5-1 and TRBJ2-1; D unresolved. CDR1 and CDR2 (germline): SGHRS, YFSETQ. V was trimmed by 0 bases and J by 0 bases, leaving 10 bases between them. This CDR3 has 16 amino acids. As DNA, the CDR3 is TGCGCCAGCAGCTTGGTAGGCGGAAGCTCCTACAATGAGCAGTTCTTC. Protein: CASSLVGGSSYNEQFF.

The chain combines TRBV3-1 (or the pseudogene TRBV3-2) with TRBJ1-3; the D is unclear. V was trimmed by 4 bases and J by 5 bases, leaving 15 bases between them. This CDR3 is 15 amino acids long. The germline V gene encodes CDR1 LGHDT and CDR2 YNNKEL (reference sequence). The CDR3 DNA follows: TGTGCCAGCAGCCTAAGTAACGGCTTTCGAAACACCATATATTTT. Its protein is CASSLSNGFRNTIYF.

The CDR3 protein is CASSVVGSAGDTGELFF. CDR3 in DNA: TGTGCCAGCAGCGTCGTAGGGTCAGCGGGGGACACCGGGGAGCTGTTTTTT. The chain is built from TRBV9 and TRBJ2-2, with TRBD2 matching over 8 bases. Trimming removed 2 bases from V and 3 bases from J; junction bases left unmatched: 9. This CDR3 contains 17 residues. Germline loops: CDR1 SGDLS, CDR2 YYNGEE.

This clone has just one count. The chain couples TRBV25-1 to TRBJ1-2, with TRBD1 as a possible D gene (5 bases). Germline CDR1 is MGHDK and CDR2 is SYGVNS. The V gene lost 6 bases and the J gene lost 2 bases, with 16 bases spanning the gap. The CDR3 runs to 15 residues. The CDR3 DNA sequence: TGTGCCAGCAGGGACGAATGGGGCGGGAACTATGGCTACACCTTC. Translated: CASRDEWGGNYGYTF.

The chain couples TRBV28 to TRBJ1-2, with D hard to call. From germline, CDR1 is MDHEN and CDR2 SYDVKM. The CDR3 has 14 amino acids. V was pared by 6 bases and J by 5 bases, with 16 bases between. The CDR3 loop reads CASSKVGFLYGYTF. The CDR3 DNA reads as TGTGCCAGCAGCAAAGTGGGCTTCCTTTATGGCTACACCTTC.

This sequence joins TRBV9 and TRBJ2-5; TRBD2 matches at 7 bases. Germline-derived CDR1 and CDR2 are SGDLS and YYNGEE. CDR3 length: 20 residues. Losses at the gene ends were 0 bases for V and 2 bases for J; bases not matched to a gene: 19. CDR3 amino acids: CASSVAPTLGGTGVQETQYF. The CDR3 DNA reads TGTGCCAGCAGCGTAGCCCCGACTCTCGGGGGGACCGGGGTTCAAGAGACCCAGTACTTC.

V usage is TRBV3-1 (or the pseudogene TRBV3-2) and J usage is TRBJ1-1; D ambiguous. The CDR3 is 15 amino acids. From germline, CDR1 is LGHDT and CDR2 YNNKEL (reference sequence). Deletions cut 0 bases from V and 5 bases from J, with 13 bases between. CDR3 sequence (DNA): TGTGCCAGCAGCCAAGATTTGACGGGATGGACTGAAGCTTTCTTT. It encodes CASSQDLTGWTEAFF.

The V call is TRBV4-2, the J call TRBJ2-2, with 9 positions matching TRBD1. J gave up 2 bases and V 0 bases, and 7 bases lay outside the gene matches. From germline, CDR1 is LGHNA and CDR2 YNFKEQ. This CDR3 has 18 residues. CDR3 sequence (DNA): TGTGCCAGCAGCCAAGATAGGGACAGGGTACTTAACACCGGGGAGCTGTTTTTT. Protein: CASSQDRDRVLNTGELFF.

V is TRBV29-1 and J is TRBJ1-1; D is possibly TRBD1 (5 bases). This CDR3 contains 13 residues. Germline loops: CDR1 SQVTM, CDR2 ANQGSEA. Trimming shortened V by 3 bases and J by 0 bases, and 8 bases separated the two germline ends. CDR3 sequence: CSVDEGMNTEAFF. The CDR3 DNA reads as TGCAGCGTTGACGAGGGGATGAACACTGAAGCTTTCTTT.

The chain carries TRBV5-4 and TRBJ2-1; 11 nucleotides agree with TRBD1. The CDR3 is made up of 15 amino acids. CDR1 and CDR2 from the germline V gene are SGHNT and YYREEE (reference sequence). Losses at the gene ends were 3 bases for V and 8 bases for J; bases not matched to a gene: 7. DNA for the CDR3: TGTGCCAGCAGCTCCGGGACAGGGGGAACCGATGAGCAGTTCTTC. This gives the protein CASSSGTGGTDEQFF.